Shown below are 11 T cell receptor beta chains from a single sample sequenced in a study of spatial heterogeneity in lung cancer. The time point is: sample taken at primary tumor resection. Their antigens remain unidentified. General study findings and limits: Intratumoral expanded alpha and beta TCR counts were found to track tumor mutation counts.

One entry per CDR3 protein, called by TCRdb with MiXCR from the 5' RACE reads. The top ten clones hold more than 11% of a sample with some 3,500 distinct CDR3 sequences, 26% of them seen once. This specimen was lung tumor tissue, taken at surgery. The receptors were gathered from a male donor with early-stage non-small cell lung cancer.

By sample share, this clonotype is medium-sized. Because the library targeted alpha chains, this beta chain is an off-target read whose size means little. CDR3 amino acids: CAISTHRSGPDTQYF. In DNA form, the CDR3 reads TGTGCCATCAGCACTCATCGATCGGGGCCAGATACGCAGTATTTT. This chain joins TRBV10-3 and TRBJ2-3, with D perhaps given as TRBD1 or TRBD2 (5 bases each). CDR3 size: 15 residues. Germline CDR1 and CDR2: ENHRY and SYGVKD. V was cut by 6 bases and J by 4 bases, with 17 bases left in between.

This clonotype is labeled as medium-sized. This beta chain is off target for a library built for alpha chains, so its abundance means little. This sequence joins TRBV5-1 and TRBJ1-1; 7 nucleotides match TRBD1. Germline CDR1 is SGHRS and CDR2 is YFSETQ. The CDR3 contains 15 residues. J lost 3 bases, V lost 7 bases, and 12 bases had no gene match. Written as DNA, the CDR3 is TGCGCCAGCGGCGTCCCCGGGACAGCTTACACTGAAGCTTTCTTT. It codes for CASGVPGTAYTEAFF.

By proportion, this clonotype is medium-sized. This beta chain came through as a stray read in a library set up for alpha chains, and its size says little. The chain recombines TRBV6-4 with TRBJ2-6, with D possibly being TRBD2 (5 bases). CDR1 MRHNA and CDR2 SNTAGT come from the germline V gene. V was shortened by 4 bases and J by 0 bases, with 7 bases between the two germline ends. This CDR3 contains 15 residues. Written as DNA, the CDR3 is TGTGCCAGCAGTGGCCGGGACTCTGGGGCCAACGTCCTGACTTTC. Translation: CASSGRDSGANVLTF.

This clonotype is categorized as medium-sized. This beta chain is an unintended read in a library built for alpha chains; its size means little. The rearrangement joins TRBV12-3 or TRBV12-4 to TRBJ2-7; D not certain. The germline V and J ends were trimmed by 1 base and 7 bases, with 11 bases remaining between them. This CDR3 is 13 amino acids long. The CDR3 bases are TGTGCCAGCAGTTTAGACCCCTGGTTTGAGCAGTACTTC. Encoded protein: CASSLDPWFEQYF.

About this clonotype: Little can be read into the size of this beta chain, an off-target read in a library designed for alpha chains. The V call is TRBV5-1, the J call TRBJ2-5; 14 nucleotides align to TRBD2. Trimming at V came to 4 bases and at J to 1 base, leaving 6 bases not matched to a gene. CDR1 and CDR2 from the germline V gene are SGHRS and YFSETQ. The CDR3 runs 17 residues. The CDR3 reads CASSAGLAGVSQETQYF. CDR3 DNA: TGCGCCAGCAGCGCGGGACTAGCGGGAGTATCCCAAGAGACCCAGTACTTC.

This clonotype is categorized as medium-sized. This beta chain is an unintended read in a library built for alpha chains; its size means little. V gene TRBV10-3 combines with J gene TRBJ2-5; 8 bases line up with TRBD1. This CDR3 spans 13 amino acids. The germline V gene has CDR1 ENHRY and CDR2 SYGVKD. After removal of 5 bases from V and 2 bases from J, the junction contained 1 base not matched to a gene. The CDR3 nucleotides are TGTGCCATCAGTCGGACAGGGCAAGAGACCCAGTACTTC. Protein: CAISRTGQETQYF.

This clonotype is termed medium-sized (0.01 to 0.1%). The library was designed around alpha chains, so this beta chain is a stray read whose abundance carries little weight. CDR3: CASSLYGRVTDTQYF. The DNA for the CDR3 is TGTGCCAGCAGTTTGTACGGGAGGGTCACAGATACGCAGTATTTT. The rearrangement uses TRBV12-3 or TRBV12-4 and TRBJ2-3, with 8 bases fitting TRBD2. V dropped 3 bases and J dropped 2; count of bases not matched to a gene: 4. The CDR3 extends over 15 amino acids.

By share, this clonotype ranks as medium-sized. The size of this beta chain means little, since it is a stray read in a library made for alpha chains. The CDR3: CASSQDGVAGPKFDEQYF. The DNA for the CDR3 is TGCGCCAGCAGCCAAGATGGAGTAGCGGGGCCCAAGTTCGACGAGCAGTACTTC. V usage is TRBV4-1 and J usage is TRBJ2-7; the match to TRBD2 covers 8 bases. CDR1 and CDR2 from the germline V gene are MGHRA and YSYEKL. The length of the CDR3 is 18 residues. V shed 0 bases, J shed 5 bases, and the junction held 15 bases outside the gene matches.

This clonotype is categorized as medium-sized. This beta chain lies outside the target of a library built for alpha chains; its clone size means little. The gene calls are TRBV6-1 and TRBJ2-7; 7 nucleotides agree with TRBD1. This CDR3 region has 15 residues. Trimming cost V 6 bases and J 3 bases; bases outside gene matches: 11. Germline-derived CDR1 and CDR2 are MNHNS and SASEGT. As DNA, the CDR3 is TGTGCCAGCAGGGTGGGACAGTTGGACCACTACGAGCAGTACTTC. This translates into CASRVGQLDHYEQYF.

The count of this clonotype is one. A library prepared for alpha chains yielded this beta chain as an off-target read; its size is of little meaning. The V call is TRBV12-3 or TRBV12-4, the J call TRBJ2-3, with D possibly TRBD2 on 5 matching bases. Between the trimmed V and J ends, which lost 3 bases and 2 bases, there was a span of 9 bases. The CDR3 is 14 residues long. CDR3 amino acids: CASSFAGNTDTQYF. The DNA for the CDR3 is TGTGCCAGCAGTTTTGCCGGGAACACAGATACGCAGTATTTT.

Turning to this clonotype: The library was prepared for alpha chains; this beta chain is a stray read, so its frequency means little. This rearrangement joins TRBV7-6 to TRBJ2-2; D uncertain. In germline, CDR1 is SGHVS, CDR2 FNYEAQ. Trimming removed 4 bases at V and 7 bases at J, with 7 bases between. The CDR3 contains 12 residues. The CDR3 DNA sequence: TGTGCCAGCAGCTCAGGAGACGGGGAGCTGTTTTTT. Its protein is CASSSGDGELFF.